This TCR beta chain was recorded in a study of cytomegalovirus exposure and HLA in healthy donors. Trimming left V 1 base short and J 5 bases short, with 11 bases between. The V gene's germline CDR1 is SGHTA and CDR2 FQGNSA. The CDR3 is 15 residues long. 13 Jbeta primers and 60 Vbeta primers were used for the PCR. In the original workflow: Approximately 80 million unique TCR beta chains, around 10 million of them shared, were counted by a later analysis. Repertoires were generated with immunoSEQ multiplex PCR, while TCRdb's copy carries only in-frame clones and drops some. V and J calls and clone size are those listed in that table; D and trimming were worked out from the DNA. The sample has about 99,000 clones, almost 80% seen once; the top ten hold 5.8%. Points on this clone: Its target is not known.

Study-level results: The authors later found HLA-associated TCR beta chains more clonally expanded than equally common others.

This chain connects TRBV7-2 to TRBJ2-2, with a weak D call TRBD1 (6 bases). Source material: PBMCs. The clonotype comes from a man in his sixties in good health and CMV-seropositive. The CDR3 here is CASSLGGPDTGELFF. The CDR3 DNA sequence: TGTGCCAGCAGCTTAGGGGGGCCAGATACCGGGGAGCTGTTTTTT.